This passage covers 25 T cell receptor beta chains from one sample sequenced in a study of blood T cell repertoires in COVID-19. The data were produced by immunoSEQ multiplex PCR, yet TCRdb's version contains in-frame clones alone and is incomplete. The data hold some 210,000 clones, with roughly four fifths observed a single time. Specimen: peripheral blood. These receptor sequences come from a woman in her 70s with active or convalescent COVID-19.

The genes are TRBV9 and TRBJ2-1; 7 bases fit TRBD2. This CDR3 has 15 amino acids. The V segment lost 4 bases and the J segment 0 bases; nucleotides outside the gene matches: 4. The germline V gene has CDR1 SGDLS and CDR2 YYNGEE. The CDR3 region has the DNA TGTGCCAGCAGCCGGGGACTAACCTCCTACAATGAGCAGTTCTTC. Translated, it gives CASSRGLTSYNEQFF.

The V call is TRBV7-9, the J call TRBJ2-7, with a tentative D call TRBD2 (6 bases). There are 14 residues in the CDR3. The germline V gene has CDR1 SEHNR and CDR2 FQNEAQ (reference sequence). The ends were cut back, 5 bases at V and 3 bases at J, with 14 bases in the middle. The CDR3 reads CASSPRDSSYEQYF. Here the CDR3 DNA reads TGTGCCAGCAGCCCCAGGGACTCAAGCTACGAGCAGTACTTC.

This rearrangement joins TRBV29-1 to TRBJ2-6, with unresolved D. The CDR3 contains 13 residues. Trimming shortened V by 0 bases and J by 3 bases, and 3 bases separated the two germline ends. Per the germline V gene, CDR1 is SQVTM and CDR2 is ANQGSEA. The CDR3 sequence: CSVEDRGANVLTF. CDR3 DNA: TGCAGCGTTGAAGATCGTGGGGCCAACGTCCTGACTTTC.

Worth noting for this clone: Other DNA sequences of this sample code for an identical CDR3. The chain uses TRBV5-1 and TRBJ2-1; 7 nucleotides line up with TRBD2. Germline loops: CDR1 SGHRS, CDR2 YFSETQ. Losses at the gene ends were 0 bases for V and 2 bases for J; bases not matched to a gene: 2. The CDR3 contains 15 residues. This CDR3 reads CASSLGLAAYNEQFF. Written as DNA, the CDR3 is TGCGCCAGCAGCTTGGGGCTAGCGGCCTACAATGAGCAGTTCTTC.

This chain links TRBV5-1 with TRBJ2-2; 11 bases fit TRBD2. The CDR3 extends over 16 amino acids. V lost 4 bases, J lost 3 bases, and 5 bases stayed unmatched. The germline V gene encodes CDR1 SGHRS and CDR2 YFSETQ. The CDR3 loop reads CASSKRLAGYTGELFF. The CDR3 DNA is TGCGCCAGCAGCAAACGACTAGCGGGATACACCGGGGAGCTGTTTTTT.

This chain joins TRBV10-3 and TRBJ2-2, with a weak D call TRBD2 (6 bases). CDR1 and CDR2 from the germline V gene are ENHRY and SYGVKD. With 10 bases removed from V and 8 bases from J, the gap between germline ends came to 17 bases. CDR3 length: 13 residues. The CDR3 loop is CANQGLLSGELFF. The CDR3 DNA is TGTGCCAACCAGGGACTGCTCTCGGGGGAGCTGTTTTTT.

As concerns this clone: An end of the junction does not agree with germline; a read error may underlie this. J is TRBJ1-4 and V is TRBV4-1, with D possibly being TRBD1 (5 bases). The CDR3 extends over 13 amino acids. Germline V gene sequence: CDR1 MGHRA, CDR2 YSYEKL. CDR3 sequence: CASSQVREAKQFF. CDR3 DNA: TGCGCCAGCAGCCAAGTCAGGGAGGCTAAACAGTTTTTT.

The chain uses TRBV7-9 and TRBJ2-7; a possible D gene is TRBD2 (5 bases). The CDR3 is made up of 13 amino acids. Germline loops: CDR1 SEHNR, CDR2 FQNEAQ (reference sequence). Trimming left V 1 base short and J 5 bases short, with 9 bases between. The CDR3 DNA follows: TGTGCCAGCAGCTTAGTTCCCGGGAACGAGCAGTACTTC. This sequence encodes CASSLVPGNEQYF.

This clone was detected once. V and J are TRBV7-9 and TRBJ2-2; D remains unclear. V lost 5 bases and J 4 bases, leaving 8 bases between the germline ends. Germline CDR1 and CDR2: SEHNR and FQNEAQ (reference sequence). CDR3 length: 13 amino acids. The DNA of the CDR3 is TGTGCCAGCAGCCAGTCATCCACCGGGGAGCTGTTTTTT. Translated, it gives CASSQSSTGELFF.

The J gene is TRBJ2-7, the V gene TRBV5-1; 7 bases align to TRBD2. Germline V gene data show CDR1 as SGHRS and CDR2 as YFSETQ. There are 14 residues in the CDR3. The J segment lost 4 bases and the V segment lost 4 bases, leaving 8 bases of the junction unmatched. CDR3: CASSPETSRYEQYF. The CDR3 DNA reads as TGCGCCAGCAGCCCCGAGACTAGCCGGTACGAGCAGTACTTC.

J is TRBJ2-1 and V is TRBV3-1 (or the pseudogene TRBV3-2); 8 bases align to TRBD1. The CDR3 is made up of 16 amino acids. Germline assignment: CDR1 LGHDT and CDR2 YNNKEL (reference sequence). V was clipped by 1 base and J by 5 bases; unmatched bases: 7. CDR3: CASSQAFRTGNNEQFF. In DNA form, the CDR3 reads TGTGCCAGCAGCCAAGCCTTTAGGACAGGGAACAATGAGCAGTTCTTC.

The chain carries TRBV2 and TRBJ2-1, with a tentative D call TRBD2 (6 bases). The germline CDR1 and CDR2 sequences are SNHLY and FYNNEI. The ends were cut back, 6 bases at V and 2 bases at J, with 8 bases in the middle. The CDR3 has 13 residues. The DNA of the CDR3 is TGTGCCAGCAGCGGGAGCGCCTACAATGAGCAGTTCTTC. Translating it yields CASSGSAYNEQFF.

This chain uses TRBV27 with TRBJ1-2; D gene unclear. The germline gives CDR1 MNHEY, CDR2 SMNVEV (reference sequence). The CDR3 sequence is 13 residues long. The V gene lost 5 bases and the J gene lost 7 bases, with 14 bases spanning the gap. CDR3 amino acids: CASSQRPLGGYTF. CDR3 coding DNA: TGTGCCAGCAGTCAGAGGCCCCTCGGTGGCTACACCTTC.

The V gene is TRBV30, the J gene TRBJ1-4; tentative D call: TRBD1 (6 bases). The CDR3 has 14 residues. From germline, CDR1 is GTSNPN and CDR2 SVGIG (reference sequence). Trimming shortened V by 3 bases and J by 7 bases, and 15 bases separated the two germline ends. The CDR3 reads CAWSRGGGSEKLFF. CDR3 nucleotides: TGTGCCTGGAGCCGAGGGGGTGGTAGTGAAAAACTGTTTTTT.

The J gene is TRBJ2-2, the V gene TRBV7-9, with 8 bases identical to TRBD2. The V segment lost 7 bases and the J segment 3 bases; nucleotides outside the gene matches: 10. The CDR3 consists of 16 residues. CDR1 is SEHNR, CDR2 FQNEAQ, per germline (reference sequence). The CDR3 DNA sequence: TGTGCCAGCACCCAGTCGGCTAGCGGGTACACCGGGGAGCTGTTTTTT. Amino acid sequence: CASTQSASGYTGELFF.

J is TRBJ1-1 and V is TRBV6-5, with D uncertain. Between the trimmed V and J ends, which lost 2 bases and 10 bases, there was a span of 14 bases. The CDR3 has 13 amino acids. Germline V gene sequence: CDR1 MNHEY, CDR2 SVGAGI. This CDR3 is CASSYGSLTGAFF. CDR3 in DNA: TGTGCCAGCAGTTACGGGTCCTTAACGGGAGCTTTCTTT.

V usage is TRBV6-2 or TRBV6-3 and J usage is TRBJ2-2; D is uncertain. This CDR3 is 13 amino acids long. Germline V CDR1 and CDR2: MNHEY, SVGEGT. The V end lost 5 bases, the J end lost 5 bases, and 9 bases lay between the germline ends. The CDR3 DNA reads TGTGCCAGCAGTCATTCTAGGACCGGGGAGCTGTTTTTT. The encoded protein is CASSHSRTGELFF.

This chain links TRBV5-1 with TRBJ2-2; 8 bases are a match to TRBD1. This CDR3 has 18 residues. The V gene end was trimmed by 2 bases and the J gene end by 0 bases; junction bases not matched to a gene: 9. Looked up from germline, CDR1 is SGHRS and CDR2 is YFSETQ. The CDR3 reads CASSFAGGQTANTGELFF. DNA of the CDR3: TGCGCCAGCAGCTTCGCAGGGGGCCAGACCGCGAACACCGGGGAGCTGTTTTTT.

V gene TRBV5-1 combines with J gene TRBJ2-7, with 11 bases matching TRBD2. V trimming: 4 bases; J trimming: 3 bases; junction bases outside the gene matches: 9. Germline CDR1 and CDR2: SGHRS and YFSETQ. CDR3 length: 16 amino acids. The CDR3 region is CASSPPRLAGNYEQYF. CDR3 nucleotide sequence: TGCGCCAGCAGCCCACCACGACTAGCGGGGAACTACGAGCAGTACTTC.

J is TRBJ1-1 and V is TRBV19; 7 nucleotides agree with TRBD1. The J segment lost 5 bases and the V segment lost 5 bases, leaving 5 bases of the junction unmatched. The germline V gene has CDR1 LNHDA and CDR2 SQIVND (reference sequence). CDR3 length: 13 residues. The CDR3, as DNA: TGTGCCAGTAGTTTCCAGGGGGTGACTGAAGCTTTCTTT. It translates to CASSFQGVTEAFF. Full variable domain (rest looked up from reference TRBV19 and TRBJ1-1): DGGITQSPKYLFRKEGQNVTLSCEQNLNHDAMYWYRQDPGQGLRLIYYSQIVNDFQKGDIAEGYSVSREKKESFPLTVTSAQKNPTAFYLCASSFQGVTEAFFGQGTRLTVV.

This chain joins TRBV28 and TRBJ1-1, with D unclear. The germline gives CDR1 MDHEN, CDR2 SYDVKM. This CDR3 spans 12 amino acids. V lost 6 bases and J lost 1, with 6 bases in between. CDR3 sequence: CASSPGNTEAFF. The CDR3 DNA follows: TGTGCCAGCAGCCCAGGGAACACTGAAGCTTTCTTT.

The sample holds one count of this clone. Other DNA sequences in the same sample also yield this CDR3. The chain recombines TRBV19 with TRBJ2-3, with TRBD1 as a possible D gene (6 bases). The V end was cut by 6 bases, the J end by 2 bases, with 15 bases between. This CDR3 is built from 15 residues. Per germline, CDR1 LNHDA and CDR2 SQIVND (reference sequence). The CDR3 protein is CASSSRTGTTDTQYF. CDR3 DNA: TGTGCCAGTAGCTCGCGCACAGGGACCACAGATACGCAGTATTTT.

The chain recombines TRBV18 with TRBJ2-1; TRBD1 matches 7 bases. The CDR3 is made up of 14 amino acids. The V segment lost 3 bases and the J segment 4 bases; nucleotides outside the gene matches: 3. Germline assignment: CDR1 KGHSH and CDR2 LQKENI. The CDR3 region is CASSPGTAYNEQFF. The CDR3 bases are TGTGCCAGCTCACCGGGGACAGCATACAATGAGCAGTTCTTC.

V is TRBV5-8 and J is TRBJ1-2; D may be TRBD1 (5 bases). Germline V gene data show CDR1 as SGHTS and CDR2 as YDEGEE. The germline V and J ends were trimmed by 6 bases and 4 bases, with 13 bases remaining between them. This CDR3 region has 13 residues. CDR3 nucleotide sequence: TGTGCCAGCACCCTACGGGGGAGCTATGGCTACACCTTC. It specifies CASTLRGSYGYTF.

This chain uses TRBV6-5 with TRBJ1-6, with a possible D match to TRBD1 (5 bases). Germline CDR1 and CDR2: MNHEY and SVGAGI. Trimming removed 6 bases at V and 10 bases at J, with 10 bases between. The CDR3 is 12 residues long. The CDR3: CASRMRDSPLHF. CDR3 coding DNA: TGTGCCAGCAGGATGCGGGACTCACCCCTCCACTTT.